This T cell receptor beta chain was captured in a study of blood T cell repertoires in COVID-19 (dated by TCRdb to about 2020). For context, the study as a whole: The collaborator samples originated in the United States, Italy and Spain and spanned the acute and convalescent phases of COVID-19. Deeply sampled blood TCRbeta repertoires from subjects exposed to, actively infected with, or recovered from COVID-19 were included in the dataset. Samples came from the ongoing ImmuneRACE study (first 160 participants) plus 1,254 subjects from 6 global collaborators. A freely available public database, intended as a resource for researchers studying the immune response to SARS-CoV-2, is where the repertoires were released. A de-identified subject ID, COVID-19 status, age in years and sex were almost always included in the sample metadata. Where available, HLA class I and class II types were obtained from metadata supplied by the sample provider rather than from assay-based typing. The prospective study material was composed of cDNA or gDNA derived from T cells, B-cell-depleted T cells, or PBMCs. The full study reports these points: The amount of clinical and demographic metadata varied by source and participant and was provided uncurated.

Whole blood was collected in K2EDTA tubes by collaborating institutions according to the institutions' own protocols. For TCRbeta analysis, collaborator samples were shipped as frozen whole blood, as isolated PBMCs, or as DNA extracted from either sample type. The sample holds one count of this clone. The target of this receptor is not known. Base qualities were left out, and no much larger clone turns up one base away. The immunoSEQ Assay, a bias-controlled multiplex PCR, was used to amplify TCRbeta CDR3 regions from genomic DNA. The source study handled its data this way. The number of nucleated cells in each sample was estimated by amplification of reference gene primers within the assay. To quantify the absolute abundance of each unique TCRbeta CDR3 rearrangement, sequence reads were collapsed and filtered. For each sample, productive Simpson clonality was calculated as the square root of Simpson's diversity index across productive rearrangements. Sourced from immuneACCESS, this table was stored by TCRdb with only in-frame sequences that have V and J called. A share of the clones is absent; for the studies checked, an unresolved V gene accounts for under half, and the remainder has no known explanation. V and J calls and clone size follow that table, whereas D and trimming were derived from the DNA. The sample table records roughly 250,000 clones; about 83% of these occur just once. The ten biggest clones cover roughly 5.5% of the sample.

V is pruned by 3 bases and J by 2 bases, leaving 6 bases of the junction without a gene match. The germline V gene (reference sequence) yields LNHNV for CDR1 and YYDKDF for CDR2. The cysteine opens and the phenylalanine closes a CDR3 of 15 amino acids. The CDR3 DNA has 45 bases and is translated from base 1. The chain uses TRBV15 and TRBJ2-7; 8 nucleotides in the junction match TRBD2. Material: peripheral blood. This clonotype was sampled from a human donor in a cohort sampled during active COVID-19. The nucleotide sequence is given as TGTGCCACCAGCAGTAGCCCGGGGGGGGCCTACGAGCAGTACTTC. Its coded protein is CATSSSPGGAYEQYF.